This TCR beta chain was identified in a study of T cells after yellow fever vaccination. About the study: Low-cell-number fractions underwent preparation using SMART-Seq v4 Ultra Low Input.

From the 5' RACE reads, TCRdb called clonotypes with MiXCR, one entry per CDR3 protein. The sample consists of over 250,000 distinct CDR3 sequences, 4.1% of them appearing once. This clonotype was observed at least ten times. Specimen: PBMCs, collected 5 days after the yellow fever booster vaccination. The clonotype originates from a young man who received the YFV17D yellow fever vaccine.

This CDR3 reads CASSSQGEQYF. CDR3 nucleotides: TGTGCCAGCAGTTCCCAGGGTGAGCAGTACTTC. This rearrangement joins TRBV6-5 to TRBJ2-7, with D possibly matching TRBD1 (5 bases). This CDR3 has 11 amino acids. Per germline, CDR1 MNHEY and CDR2 SVGAGI. The germline V and J ends were trimmed by 4 bases and 7 bases, with 8 bases remaining between them.